The 7 T cell receptor beta chains listed next were all sequenced from one sample in a study of identical twins. A single record per CDR3 protein comes from TCRdb applying MiXCR to the 5' RACE reads. The sample has under 500,000 distinct CDR3 sequences; around an eighth are singletons. The sample was also reused in another study, on yellow fever vaccine responses in identical twins.

The sequencing input was CD4+ T cells sorted from blood. These receptors originate from a woman aged 18-29 years in good health.

The chain links TRBV27 to TRBJ2-7; a weak D match, TRBD1 (6 bases). The V gene's germline CDR1 is MNHEY and CDR2 SMNVEV (reference sequence). The ends were cut back, 5 bases at V and 2 bases at J, with 13 bases in the middle. The CDR3 consists of 14 residues. The CDR3 nucleotides read TGTGCCAGCAGTCGGACAGTACCGACCTACGAGCAGTACTTC. Translation: CASSRTVPTYEQYF.

The chain uses TRBV7-2 and TRBJ2-7, with no clear D. Trimming took off 5 bases at V and 2 bases at J, with 7 bases between the two ends. Germline loops: CDR1 SGHTA, CDR2 FQGNSA. The CDR3 covers 12 residues. This chain's CDR3 is CASSMSAYEQYF. CDR3 in DNA: TGTGCCAGCAGCATGAGCGCCTACGAGCAGTACTTC.

V gene TRBV7-3 combines with J gene TRBJ2-2; 9 bases line up with TRBD1. Germline CDR1 reads SGHTA; CDR2 reads FQGTGA. There are 18 residues in the CDR3. Trimming cost V 5 bases and J 4 bases; bases outside gene matches: 14. The DNA of the CDR3 is TGTGCCAGCAGCCCTCACCCCGGGACAGGGAGGGCCACCGGGGAGCTGTTTTTT. Its protein is CASSPHPGTGRATGELFF.

Notes on this clonotype: The junction differs from germline at one of its ends, possibly a read error. The chain links TRBV7-7 to TRBJ2-5; 8 bases are a match to TRBD2. This CDR3 comprises 15 residues. Germline lookup yields CDR1 SSHAT and CDR2 FNYEAQ (reference sequence). The CDR3, as DNA: TGTGCTAGCAGCTTACGGGGGGGAGTGGGAGAGACCCAGTACTTC. It codes for CASSLRGGVGETQYF. Complete variable domain (other parts from reference TRBV7-7 and TRBJ2-5): GAGVSQSPRYKVTKRGQDVTLRCDPISSHATLYWYQQALGQGPEFLTYFNYEAQPDKSGLPSDRFSAERPEGSISTLTIQRTEQRDSAMYRCASSLRGGVGETQYFGPGTRLLVL.

This clonotype was detected once. CDR3 protein: CASSKTGVTYNEQFF. In DNA, the CDR3 is TGTGCCAGCAGTAAAACAGGGGTTACATACAATGAGCAGTTCTTC. The chain uses TRBV2 and TRBJ2-1, with TRBD1 identical over 7 bases. V lost 5 bases to trimming and J lost 4 bases; unmatched junction nucleotides: 8. CDR1 and CDR2 (germline): SNHLY, FYNNEI. The CDR3 is made up of 15 amino acids.

The chain uses TRBV19 and TRBJ1-5, with unresolved D. The V end lost 5 bases, the J end lost 5 bases, and 10 bases lay between the germline ends. CDR3 length: 13 residues. The V gene's germline CDR1 is LNHDA and CDR2 SQIVND (reference sequence). DNA for the CDR3: TGTGCCAGTAGTTCGACACGAGATCAGCCCCAGCATTTT. Protein sequence: CASSSTRDQPQHF.

V and J are TRBV2 and TRBJ1-1; 8 positions agree with TRBD1. V shed 6 bases, J shed 2 bases, and the junction held 8 bases outside the gene matches. The CDR3 covers 15 residues. Germline V CDR1 and CDR2: SNHLY, FYNNEI. CDR3 in amino acids: CASSKRTGPNTEAFF. In DNA, the CDR3 is TGTGCCAGCAGCAAAAGGACAGGGCCAAACACTGAAGCTTTCTTT.